This T cell receptor (beta chain) was sequenced in a study of blood T cells in healthy people across ages. This CDR3 is built from 14 residues. V was clipped by 9 bases and J by 4 bases; unmatched bases: 11. Germline V CDR1 and CDR2: LGHDT, YNNKEL (reference sequence). A sample-barcoded 5' primer and a J-beta primer mix were used in a second PCR of about 6 to 11 cycles. TCRdb re-analysed the 5' RACE reads in MiXCR, keeping a single row per CDR3 protein. The data show some 940,000 distinct CDR3 sequences, roughly 28% seen once. In addition, the sample was reused for a study of T cells of mothers and their children.

The chain uses TRBV3-1 and TRBJ1-1, with 7 bases lining up with TRBD1. What was sequenced was blood. The TCR was taken from a woman in her forties in good health. The CDR3 spells CASTLSTGSTEAFF. The DNA of the CDR3 is TGTGCCAGTACGTTATCGACAGGGTCCACTGAAGCTTTCTTT. Full variable domain (outside the CDR3, taken from reference TRBV3-1 and TRBJ1-1): DTAVSQTPKYLVTQMGNDKSIKCEQNLGHDTMYWYKQDSKKFLKIMFSYNNKELIINETVPNRFSPKSPDKAHLNLHINSLELGDSAVYFCASTLSTGSTEAFFGQGTRLTVV.